A single sample is the source of the 20 T cell receptor beta chains below, sequenced in a study of pediatric ulcerative colitis. The method was immunoSEQ multiplex PCR; TCRdb's version includes in-frame clones alone and lacks a portion of them. The repertoire holds 35,000 or so clones, with around 73% as singletons. During colonoscopy, one to two rectal pinch biopsies were collected. The specimen was gut tissue. All receptors come from a boy younger than 18 with moderate ulcerative colitis.

The chain employs TRBV19 and TRBJ1-2; D is perhaps TRBD1 (5 bases). Trimming pared 0 bases from V and 6 bases from J, leaving 17 bases between. This CDR3 has 16 amino acids. Germline V gene lookup returns CDR1 LNHDA and CDR2 SQIVND (reference sequence). For the CDR3, the DNA is TGTGCCAGTAGTATAGATCTTATGATCGCAGGGAATGGCTACACCTTC. It translates to CASSIDLMIAGNGYTF.

Only one count was recorded for this clone. V is TRBV27 and J is TRBJ1-4; 7 nucleotides agree with TRBD1. V was pared by 4 bases and J by 7 bases, with 12 bases of the junction left unmatched. Germline CDR1 MNHEY, CDR2 SMNVEV (reference sequence). This CDR3 is 16 amino acids long. The CDR3 sequence: CASSSERRGRPEKLFF. Here the CDR3 DNA reads TGTGCCAGCAGTTCCGAGCGGAGGGGGCGACCTGAAAAACTGTTTTTT.

Only a few counts were recorded for this clone. This chain joins TRBV7-2 and TRBJ1-1, with D hard to call. V lost 0 bases and J lost 1, with 6 bases in between. The CDR3 covers 14 residues. From germline, CDR1 is SGHTA and CDR2 FQGNSA. This CDR3 reads CASSLATANTEAFF. The DNA for the CDR3 is TGTGCCAGCAGCTTAGCCACAGCGAACACTGAAGCTTTCTTT.

The chain uses TRBV6-1 and TRBJ2-4; 7 nucleotides agree with TRBD1. The germline V gene encodes CDR1 MNHNS and CDR2 SASEGT. The CDR3 runs to 14 residues. With V trimmed by 6 bases and J by 8 bases, 10 bases remained unmatched. CDR3 amino acids: CASRYGYRGDIQYF. For the CDR3, the DNA is TGTGCCAGCAGGTACGGGTACAGGGGAGACATTCAGTACTTC.

This clone was seen only a few times. The genes are TRBV6-1 and TRBJ2-7; TRBD2 is a possible D gene (6 bases). The V end was cut by 5 bases, the J end by 3 bases, with 11 bases between. The CDR3 contains 13 residues. The germline gives CDR1 MNHNS, CDR2 SASEGT. CDR3 sequence reads: CASSPGTRYEQYF. As DNA, the CDR3 is TGTGCCAGCAGTCCCGGGACTCGCTACGAGCAGTACTTC.

The J gene is TRBJ2-7, the V gene TRBV4-3; 8 bases are shared with TRBD1. This CDR3 is built from 16 residues. Germline V gene data show CDR1 as LGHNA and CDR2 as YSLEER. J gave up 4 bases and V 0 bases, and 8 bases lay outside the gene matches. The CDR3 reads CASSQEVLNRGYEQYF. In DNA, the CDR3 is TGCGCCAGCAGCCAAGAGGTACTGAACAGGGGGTACGAGCAGTACTTC.

CDR3 sequence: CASSLWGSGELFF. The CDR3 region has the DNA TGTGCCAGCAGTTTATGGGGGTCCGGGGAGCTGTTTTTT. The chain links TRBV27 to TRBJ2-2, with D possibly called TRBD1 or TRBD2 (5 bases each). Germline-derived CDR1 and CDR2 are MNHEY and SMNVEV (reference sequence). The V end lost 1 base, the J end lost 6 bases, and 6 bases lay between the germline ends. The CDR3 sequence is 13 residues long.

Written as DNA, the CDR3 is TGTGCCAGCAGTCCCCTCGGTTTATCGGGAGGCTACACCTTC. Translating it yields CASSPLGLSGGYTF. The V gene is TRBV27, the J gene TRBJ1-2; D unresolved. CDR3 length: 14 amino acids. V lost 5 bases and J lost 8, with 18 bases in between. In germline, CDR1 is MNHEY, CDR2 SMNVEV (reference sequence).

In DNA, the CDR3 is TGTGCCAGCAGTTTATTCCGGGGTCGAACTGAAGCTTTCTTT. Residues: CASSLFRGRTEAFF. V and J are TRBV28 and TRBJ1-1; D is unclear. Germline loops: CDR1 MDHEN, CDR2 SYDVKM. Trimming removed 1 base from V and 5 bases from J, with 11 bases in between. This CDR3 spans 14 amino acids. The full variable domain, with the rest looked up from reference TRBV28 and TRBJ1-1, is DVKVTQSSRYLVKRTGEKVFLECVQDMDHENMFWYRQDPGLGLRLIYFSYDVKMKEKGDIPEGYSVSREKKERFSLILESASTNQTSMYLCASSLFRGRTEAFFGQGTRLTVV.

The rearrangement uses TRBV6-1 and TRBJ2-7, with 12 nucleotides matching TRBD2. The V gene's germline CDR1 is MNHNS and CDR2 SASEGT. There are 14 residues in the CDR3. The junction had 3 bases not matched to a gene; V was cut back by 7 bases and J by 2 bases. CDR3: CASKRTSGTYEQYF. In DNA form, the CDR3 reads TGTGCCAGCAAAAGGACTAGCGGGACCTACGAGCAGTACTTC.

This clone came up a few times. The chain employs TRBV4-1 and TRBJ1-2; D unclear. Germline values: CDR1 MGHRA, CDR2 YSYEKL. CDR3 length: 14 residues. With 0 bases removed from V and 6 bases from J, the gap between germline ends came to 11 bases. For the CDR3, the DNA is TGCGCCAGCAGCCAAGAGGGATTTCGCCATGGCTACACCTTC. It specifies CASSQEGFRHGYTF.

This chain connects TRBV5-1 to TRBJ1-1, with a tentative D call TRBD1 (5 bases). The germline CDR1 and CDR2 sequences are SGHRS and YFSETQ. The ends were cut back, 0 bases at V and 0 bases at J, with 9 bases in the middle. The CDR3 consists of 15 residues. The CDR3 here is CASSLGPGLNTEAFF. The CDR3 nucleotides are TGCGCCAGCAGCTTGGGGCCAGGGCTGAACACTGAAGCTTTCTTT.

The DNA of the CDR3 is TGTGCCTGGGCCCGACAGGTCGCTGAAGCTTTCTTT. This sequence encodes CAWARQVAEAFF. The V call is TRBV30, the J call TRBJ1-1, with TRBD1 as a possible D gene (6 bases). V lost 5 bases, J lost 6 bases, and 13 bases lay in between. Germline values: CDR1 GTSNPN, CDR2 SVGIG (reference sequence). The CDR3 has 12 residues.

The chain combines TRBV27 with TRBJ2-7, with D perhaps being TRBD1 or TRBD2 (6 bases each). V dropped 1 base and J dropped 5 bases, with 12 bases sitting between them. CDR1 is MNHEY and CDR2 is SMNVEV in the germline V gene (reference sequence). This CDR3 region has 14 residues. The CDR3 DNA reads TGTGCCAGCAGTTTATGGGGGGCCGGGCACGAGCAGTACTTC. It translates to CASSLWGAGHEQYF.

This chain links TRBV5-1 with TRBJ2-1; D possibly corresponds to TRBD2 (6 bases). V lost 2 bases and J lost 1, with 10 bases in between. The CDR3 consists of 15 residues. The germline V gene encodes CDR1 SGHRS and CDR2 YFSETQ. DNA of the CDR3: TGCGCCAGCAGCTTTGACGGGAGTTCCTACAATGAGCAGTTCTTC. Amino acids: CASSFDGSSYNEQFF.

V usage is TRBV7-2 and J usage is TRBJ1-2; 7 bases fit TRBD1. The CDR3 contains 13 residues. Germline CDR1 reads SGHTA; CDR2 reads FQGNSA. The V and J ends lost 5 bases and 6 bases, in that order; junction bases with no gene match: 6. CDR3 bases: TGTGCCAGCAGCCGTGACAGGGTCGATGGCTACACCTTC. Protein: CASSRDRVDGYTF.

This chain joins TRBV7-6 and TRBJ2-6, with TRBD2 matching over 9 bases. CDR1 and CDR2 from the germline V gene are SGHVS and FNYEAQ. The CDR3 spans 19 residues. Trimming took 2 bases from V and 2 from J; bases not matched to a gene: 10. The CDR3 sequence: CASSLISGGPLTGANVLTF. In DNA form, the CDR3 reads TGTGCCAGCAGCTTAATAAGCGGGGGGCCGTTGACTGGGGCCAACGTCCTGACTTTC.

The CDR3 sequence is CASSEGRAGNIQYF. The CDR3 DNA follows: TGTGCCAGCAGTGAAGGGCGGGCAGGAAACATTCAGTACTTC. This chain connects TRBV6-1 to TRBJ2-4; D might be TRBD2 (5 bases). This CDR3 region has 14 residues. The germline CDR1 and CDR2 sequences are MNHNS and SASEGT. Trimming stripped 1 base from V and 6 bases from J, with 10 bases between.

V usage is TRBV6-1 and J usage is TRBJ2-7, with 10 bases aligning to TRBD2. The CDR3 runs to 15 residues. Germline lookup yields CDR1 MNHNS and CDR2 SASEGT. The J segment lost 4 bases and the V segment lost 1 base, leaving 4 bases of the junction unmatched. The CDR3: CASSEEASGSYEQYF. The CDR3 DNA reads as TGTGCCAGCAGTGAAGAAGCTAGCGGGAGTTACGAGCAGTACTTC.

This clone was recorded a few times. This chain links TRBV7-9 with TRBJ1-2; TRBD1 matches at 7 bases. Per germline, CDR1 SEHNR and CDR2 FQNEAQ (reference sequence). The CDR3 totals 14 residues. Trimming removed 5 bases from V and 4 bases from J; junction bases left unmatched: 7. In nucleotides, the CDR3 is TGTGCCAGCAGCATAAGACAGGGACCCTATGGCTACACCTTC. Protein product: CASSIRQGPYGYTF.